Listed here are 21 T cell receptor beta chains from one sample, sequenced in a study of prognosis after radiotherapy for stage I lung cancer. Two-round multiplex PCR amplified TCR beta CDR3 from genomic DNA. First-round PCR employed TRBV- and TRBJ-specific primers for each gene. TCRdb re-analysed the multiplex PCR reads in MiXCR, keeping a single row per CDR3 protein. Here the sample spans about 14,000 distinct CDR3 sequences, 55% to 60% being singletons. Sequenced here: PBMCs, sampled before or after stereotactic body radiation therapy (not recorded which). These receptors came from a donor aged 50 or older with non-small cell lung cancer.

As for this clonotype: This likely came from a read error, as a far larger clone is one base away. The chain employs TRBV6-1 and TRBJ2-7, with no clear D. The assigned J gene may be wrong: the sequence end matches TRBJ2-3 better. The CDR3 contains 13 residues. Germline assignment: CDR1 MNHNS and CDR2 SASEGT. DNA for the CDR3: TGTGCCAGCAGTCCGGAGTTCACATATACGCAGTATTTT. It codes for CASSPEFTYTQYF.

As for this clonotype: Just one base apart from a much larger clone, this may be a read error. V gene TRBV7-6 combines with J gene TRBJ2-1; TRBD2 matches at 7 bases. This CDR3 comprises 14 residues. The germline V gene has CDR1 SGHVS and CDR2 FNYEAQ. The V gene end was trimmed by 0 bases and the J gene end by 12 bases; junction bases not matched to a gene: 8. The chain's CDR3 is CASSLAELAVMQFF. CDR3 coding DNA: TGTGCCAGCAGCTTAGCGGAGCTAGCGGTGATGCAGTTCTTC.

This clonotype rates as medium-sized. The chain links TRBV7-3 to TRBJ2-2; no firm D call. The CDR3 has 12 residues. Germline V gene lookup returns CDR1 SGHTA and CDR2 FQGTGA. The ends were cut back, 5 bases at V and 4 bases at J, with 5 bases in the middle. CDR3 coding DNA: TGTGCCAGCAGCACTATCACCGGGGAGCTGTTTTTT. Residues: CASSTITGELFF.

The gene calls are TRBV2 and TRBJ2-1; 11 positions agree with TRBD1. J lost 6 bases, V lost 9 bases, and 7 bases had no gene match. CDR1 is SNHLY, CDR2 FYNNEI, per germline. The CDR3 spans 14 residues. The CDR3 spells CASTGTGGFNEQFF. DNA for the CDR3: TGTGCCAGTACCGGGACAGGGGGTTTCAATGAGCAGTTCTTC.

As to this clonotype: One end of the junction is discordant with germline, which a read error may explain. The chain recombines TRBV6-1 with TRBJ2-3; D gene uncertain. CDR3 length equals 12 residues. CDR1 and CDR2 (germline): MNHNS, SASEGT. The CDR3 reads CACSISADTQYF. CDR3 nucleotide sequence: TGTGCCTGCAGTATTAGTGCAGATACGCAGTATTTT.

The chain uses TRBV27 and TRBJ2-1; 9 nucleotides match TRBD1. This CDR3 spans 14 amino acids. V gave up 6 bases and J gave up 7 bases; unmatched junction bases: 7. The germline V gene has CDR1 MNHEY and CDR2 SMNVEV (reference sequence). The CDR3 region has the DNA TGTGCCAGCAGCTACAGGGGGCTCGGTAATGAGCAGTTCTTC. Amino acids: CASSYRGLGNEQFF.

This chain uses TRBV30 with TRBJ2-3, with TRBD2 matching 7 bases. CDR1 and CDR2 (germline): GTSNPN, SVGIG (reference sequence). This CDR3 is built from 14 residues. V dropped 6 bases and J dropped 6; count of bases not matched to a gene: 12. The CDR3 sequence is CACHGKSGADTQYF. The CDR3 DNA is TGTGCCTGCCACGGTAAGAGCGGGGCCGATACGCAGTATTTT.

A remark on this clonotype: One junction end does not reproduce the germline sequence, and a read error may be involved. J is TRBJ2-7 and V is TRBV5-1; D might be TRBD1 (6 bases). CDR3 length: 14 residues. Germline CDR1 SGHRS, CDR2 YFSETQ. CDR3 sequence (DNA): TGCGCCAGCAGAGAGGGAGACAGGTCCTACGATCAGTACTTC. Its protein is CASREGDRSYDQYF.

This clonotype was recorded many times. DNA for the CDR3: TGTGCCAGCAGTGTCAGACAGGAGCATGAAAAACTGTTTTTT. Its protein is CASSVRQEHEKLFF. The chain uses TRBV6-1 and TRBJ1-4; D perhaps matches TRBD1 (6 bases). V lost 4 bases to trimming and J lost 6 bases, with 12 bases between them. CDR3 length: 14 amino acids. Germline loops: CDR1 MNHNS, CDR2 SASEGT.

On this clonotype: The junction departs from germline at one end; a sequencing error may be responsible. The genes are TRBV11-2 and TRBJ2-7; possible D gene TRBD2, 6 bases. Per the germline V gene, CDR1 is SGHAT and CDR2 is FQNNGV. The CDR3 has 16 amino acids. The CDR3, as DNA: TGTGTCAGCAGCTTGTGCCTAGCTGGAGGGCCCAACGAGCAGTACTTC. Amino acids: CVSSLCLAGGPNEQYF.

A note on this clonotype: Compared with germline, one end of the junction differs, possibly owing to a read error. The chain combines TRBV20-1 with TRBJ2-1, with a weak D call TRBD2 (6 bases). This CDR3 spans 15 amino acids. CDR1 and CDR2 (germline): DFQATT, SNEGSKA (reference sequence). CDR3 coding DNA: TGCAGTGCCCCAACCCGGGAGACTTCCTACAATGAGCAGCTCTTC. This encodes CSAPTRETSYNEQLF.

The chain carries TRBV6-2 or TRBV6-3 and TRBJ2-7; 8 bases are shared with TRBD2. Germline-derived CDR1 and CDR2 are MNHEY and SVGEGT. The CDR3 totals 15 residues. The J segment lost 7 bases and the V segment lost 8 bases, leaving 16 bases of the junction unmatched. The DNA for the CDR3 is TGTGCCAGCTCCCGCCGGGGAGCGGGAGCGCTAGAGCAGTACTTC. Translation gives CASSRRGAGALEQYF.

This clonotype was recorded many times. For the CDR3, the DNA is TGTGCCAGTAGTACGTACAGGGCCCCGGGGGAGACCCAGTACTTC. Translating gives CASSTYRAPGETQYF. This rearrangement joins TRBV19 to TRBJ2-5; D perhaps matches TRBD1 (6 bases). Between the trimmed V and J ends, which lost 4 bases and 5 bases, there was a span of 17 bases. CDR3 length: 15 residues. Germline CDR1 LNHDA, CDR2 SQIVND (reference sequence).

The chain uses TRBV6-2 or TRBV6-3 and TRBJ1-2; a possible D gene is TRBD1 (5 bases). V lost 5 bases, J lost 8 bases, and 15 bases lay in between. This CDR3 region has 13 residues. In germline, CDR1 is MNHEY, CDR2 SVGEGT. The CDR3 nucleotides are TGTGCCAGCAGTGGTTCAGGGTCGGTAGGCTACACCTTC. Its translation is CASSGSGSVGYTF.

The chain has TRBV19 and TRBJ1-2; a weak D match, TRBD1 (6 bases). The CDR3 contains 15 residues. Germline CDR1 LNHDA, CDR2 SQIVND (reference sequence). Deletions cut 3 bases from V and 2 bases from J, with 13 bases between. In nucleotides, the CDR3 is TGTGCCAGTAGTATTAGGGGGGAAGTGAACTATGGCTACACCTTC. Its protein is CASSIRGEVNYGYTF.

The chain carries TRBV6-2 or TRBV6-3 and TRBJ2-2, with 14 bases lining up with TRBD2. The trim removed 6 bases at V and 5 bases at J, leaving 8 bases unmatched. This CDR3 contains 17 residues. Germline lookup yields CDR1 MNHEY and CDR2 SVGEGT. CDR3 region: CASRPKRTSGGTGELFF. The CDR3 DNA follows: TGTGCCAGCAGGCCTAAAAGGACTAGCGGGGGGACCGGGGAGCTGTTTTTT.

This clonotype was seen once. The V and J genes are TRBV27 and TRBJ2-7; D gene uncertain. Trimming pared 2 bases from V and 6 bases from J, leaving 8 bases between. CDR3 length equals 12 residues. Germline CDR1 and CDR2: MNHEY and SMNVEV (reference sequence). The CDR3 sequence: CASSLLLGEQYF. DNA for the CDR3: TGTGCCAGCAGTTTACTTTTGGGCGAGCAGTACTTC.

By frequency in the sample, this clonotype is medium-sized (0.01 to 0.1%). The chain uses TRBV7-9 and TRBJ2-1, with 12 bases identical to TRBD2. This CDR3 has 16 residues. CDR1 is SEHNR, CDR2 FQNEAQ, per germline (reference sequence). Germline trimming cut 4 bases from V and 5 bases from J; bases unmatched to any gene: 6. For the CDR3, the DNA is TGTGCCAGCAGCTCCGGACTAGCGGGAATCAACAATGAGCAGTTCTTC. It codes for CASSSGLAGINNEQFF.

With respect to this clonotype: This likely reflects a read error, since a far larger clone is one base away. DNA of the CDR3: TGTGCCAGCAGCCCCCAGAGAGGCACCGGGGAGCTGTTTTTT. The encoded protein is CASSPQRGTGELFF. The J gene is TRBJ2-2, the V gene TRBV9; D gene uncertain. Germline V gene sequence: CDR1 SGDLS, CDR2 YYNGEE. The CDR3 consists of 14 residues. V lost 4 bases and J lost 4, with 11 bases in between.

V usage is TRBV20-1 and J usage is TRBJ1-2; D gene uncertain. Trimming stripped 2 bases from V and 4 bases from J, with 23 bases between. Germline V CDR1 and CDR2: DFQATT, SNEGSKA (reference sequence). The CDR3 runs to 17 residues. CDR3 coding DNA: TGCAGTGCTAGAAACCCATATGAAAAACGAAGGCTCTATGGCTACACCTTC. Translation: CSARNPYEKRRLYGYTF.

The V gene is TRBV19, the J gene TRBJ1-3; no firm D call. The CDR3 runs 14 residues. In germline, CDR1 is LNHDA, CDR2 SQIVND (reference sequence). Trimming removed 6 bases at V and 0 bases at J, with 9 bases between. The CDR3 DNA is TGTGCCAGTAGCCGGACTGACTCTGGAAACACCATATATTTT. Protein product: CASSRTDSGNTIYF. The whole variable domain, remainder taken from reference TRBV19 and TRBJ1-3, is DGGITQSPKYLFRKEGQNVTLSCEQNLNHDAMYWYRQDPGQGLRLIYYSQIVNDFQKGDIAEGYSVSREKKESFPLTVTSAQKNPTAFYLCASSRTDSGNTIYFGEGSWLTVV.